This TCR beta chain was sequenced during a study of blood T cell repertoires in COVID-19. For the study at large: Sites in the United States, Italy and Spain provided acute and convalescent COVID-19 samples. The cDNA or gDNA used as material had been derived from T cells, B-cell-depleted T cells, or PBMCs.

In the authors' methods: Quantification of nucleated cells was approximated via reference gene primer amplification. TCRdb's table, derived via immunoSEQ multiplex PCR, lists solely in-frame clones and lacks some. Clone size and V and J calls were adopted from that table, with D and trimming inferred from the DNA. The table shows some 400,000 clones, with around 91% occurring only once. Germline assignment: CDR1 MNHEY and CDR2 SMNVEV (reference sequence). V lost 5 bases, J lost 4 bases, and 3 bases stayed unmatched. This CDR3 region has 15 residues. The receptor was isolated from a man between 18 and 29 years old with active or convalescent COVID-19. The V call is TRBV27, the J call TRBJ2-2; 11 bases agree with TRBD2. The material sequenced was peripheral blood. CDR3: CASSKGLAATGELFF. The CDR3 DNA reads TGTGCCAGCAGTAAGGGACTAGCGGCCACCGGGGAGCTGTTTTTT.